These 3 T cell receptor beta chains came from one sample sequenced in a study of blood T cell repertoires in COVID-19. Libraries were prepared by immunoSEQ multiplex PCR; TCRdb keeps only in-frame clonotypes and omits some of them. Here the sample spans around 60,000 clones, 75% to 85% being singletons. The material sequenced was peripheral blood. The receptor set was obtained from a man in his 60s with acute or convalescent COVID-19.

The V call is TRBV4-1, the J call TRBJ2-3; TRBD1 matches 9 bases. After removal of 0 bases from V and 3 bases from J, the junction contained 10 bases not matched to a gene. This CDR3 region has 18 residues. Germline-derived CDR1 and CDR2 are MGHRA and YSYEKL. The CDR3 coding sequence is TGCGCCAGCAGCCAAGATTACCACACAGGGGGCTGGACAGATACGCAGTATTTT. It is translated as CASSQDYHTGGWTDTQYF.

The CDR3 is CSARGGRTDTQYF. The CDR3 DNA reads as TGCAGCGCCCGGGGGGGACGGACAGATACGCAGTATTTT. This chain joins TRBV29-1 and TRBJ2-3, with TRBD2 matching over 8 bases. The CDR3 has 13 amino acids. V dropped 7 bases and J dropped 3; count of bases not matched to a gene: 6. Germline CDR1 reads SQVTM; CDR2 reads ANQGSEA.

This clone appeared a few times. The chain carries TRBV5-1 and TRBJ2-7; D possibly corresponds to TRBD1 (6 bases). This CDR3 has 14 amino acids. V was cut by 5 bases and J by 2 bases, with 14 bases left in between. The germline gives CDR1 SGHRS, CDR2 YFSETQ. The CDR3 DNA reads TGCGCCAGCAGACCAGGGGACACCACCTACGAGCAGTACTTC. This sequence encodes CASRPGDTTYEQYF.